This T cell receptor beta chain was recovered during a study of cytomegalovirus exposure and HLA in healthy donors. Concerning this clone itself: The target antigen is unknown.

Study-level points and caveats: Previously analyzed data showed that most TCR beta V segments were productive at a frequency of about 87% or about 30%.

Researchers ran the PCR with 60 Vbeta and 13 Jbeta primers. Libraries were prepared by immunoSEQ multiplex PCR; TCRdb keeps only in-frame clonotypes and omits some of them. This table has 150,000 to 200,000 clones, around 81% appearing once. Sequencing input: PBMCs. The sequence came from a man aged 18-30 years in good health and CMV-seronegative.

In DNA, the CDR3 is TGTGCCAGCCGTCTTTTTAGCGGGATATCCTACAATGAGCAGTTCTTC. It yields the protein CASRLFSGISYNEQFF. The V and J genes are TRBV9 and TRBJ2-1; TRBD2 matches 8 bases. CDR1 and CDR2 from the germline V gene are SGDLS and YYNGEE. The length of the CDR3 is 16 residues. The junction had 10 bases not matched to a gene; V was cut back by 7 bases and J by 1 base.